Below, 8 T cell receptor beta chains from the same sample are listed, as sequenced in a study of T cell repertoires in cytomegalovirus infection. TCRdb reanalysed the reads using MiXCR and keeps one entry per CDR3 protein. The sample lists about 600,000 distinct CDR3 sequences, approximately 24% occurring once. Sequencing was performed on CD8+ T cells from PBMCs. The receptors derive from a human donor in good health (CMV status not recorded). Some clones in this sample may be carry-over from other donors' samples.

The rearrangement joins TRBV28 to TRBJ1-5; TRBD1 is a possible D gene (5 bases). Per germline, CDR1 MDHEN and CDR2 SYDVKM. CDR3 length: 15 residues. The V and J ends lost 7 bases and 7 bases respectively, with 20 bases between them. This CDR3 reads CASTLYGQGVQPQHF. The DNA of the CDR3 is TGTGCCAGCACCCTTTATGGGCAGGGAGTGCAGCCCCAGCATTTT.

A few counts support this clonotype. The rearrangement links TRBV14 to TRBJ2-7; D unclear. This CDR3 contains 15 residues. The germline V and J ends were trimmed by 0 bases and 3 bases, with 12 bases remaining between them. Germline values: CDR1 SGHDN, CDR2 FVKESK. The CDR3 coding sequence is TGTGCCAGCAGCCAAGACTATTTGGGGTACTACGAGCAGTACTTC. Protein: CASSQDYLGYYEQYF.

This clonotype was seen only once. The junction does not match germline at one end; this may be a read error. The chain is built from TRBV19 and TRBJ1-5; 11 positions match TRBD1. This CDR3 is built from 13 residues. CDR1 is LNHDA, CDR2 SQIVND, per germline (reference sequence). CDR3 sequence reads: CATRTGGTQSQHF. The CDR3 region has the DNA TGTGCCACCCGGACAGGGGGCACTCAGTCCCAGCATTTT.

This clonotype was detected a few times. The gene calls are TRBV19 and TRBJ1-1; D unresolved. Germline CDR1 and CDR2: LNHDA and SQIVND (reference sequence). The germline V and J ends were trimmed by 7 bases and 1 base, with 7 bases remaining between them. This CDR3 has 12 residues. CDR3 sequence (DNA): TGTGCCAGTAAGGTACCGAACACTGAAGCTTTCTTT. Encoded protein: CASKVPNTEAFF.

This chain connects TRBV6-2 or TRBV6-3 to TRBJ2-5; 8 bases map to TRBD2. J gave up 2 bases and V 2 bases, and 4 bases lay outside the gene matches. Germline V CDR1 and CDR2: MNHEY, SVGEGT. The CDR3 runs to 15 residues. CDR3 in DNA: TGTGCCAGCAGTTACCCGGTAGCGGGGCAAGAGACCCAGTACTTC. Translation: CASSYPVAGQETQYF.

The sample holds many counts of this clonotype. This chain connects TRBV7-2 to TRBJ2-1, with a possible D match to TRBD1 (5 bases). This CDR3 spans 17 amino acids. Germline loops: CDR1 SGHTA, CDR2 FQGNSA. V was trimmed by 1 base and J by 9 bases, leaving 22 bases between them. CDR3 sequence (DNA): TGTGCCAGCAGCTTAGAAGGTAGGGGCAGGTTTAGCTCTGAGCAGTTCTTC. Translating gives CASSLEGRGRFSSEQFF.

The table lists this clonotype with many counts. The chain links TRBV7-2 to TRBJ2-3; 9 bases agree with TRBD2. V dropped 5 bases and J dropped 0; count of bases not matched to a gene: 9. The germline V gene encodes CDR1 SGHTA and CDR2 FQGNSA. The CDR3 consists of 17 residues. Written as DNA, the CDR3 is TGTGCCAGCAGCGAGCACGGCGGGGGGGGGAGCACAGATACGCAGTATTTT. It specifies CASSEHGGGGSTDTQYF.

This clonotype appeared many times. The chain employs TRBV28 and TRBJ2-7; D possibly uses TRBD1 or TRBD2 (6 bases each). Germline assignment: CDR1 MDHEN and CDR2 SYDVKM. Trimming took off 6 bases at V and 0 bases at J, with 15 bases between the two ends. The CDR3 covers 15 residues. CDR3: CASRPTGRSSYEQYV. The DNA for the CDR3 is TGTGCCAGCAGACCAACAGGGAGGAGCTCCTACGAGCAGTACGTC.